One and the same sample provided the 7 T cell receptor delta chains below, sequenced in a study of γδ T cells in repeated Plasmodium falciparum infection. TCRdb processed the multiplex PCR reads again with the CATT caller. This sample has 50,000 to 55,000 delta-chain clones; more than 1.5% occur once, and the top ten carry around 24%. Flow sorting of PBMC yielded separate Vgamma9/Vdelta2+ and Vdelta2-negative gammadelta T cell populations for bulk repertoire analysis. Sequenced input: gamma-delta T cells from blood. Every receptor here comes from a pool of human donors (malaria-infected and uninfected, not separated).

With regard to this clone: For this DNA, TCRdb reports the protein of a much larger clone, which diverges at residue 16, most likely from a read error; the protein presented here is translated directly from the DNA. The J gene is TRDJ1, the V gene TRAV38-2/DV8, with TRDD3 matching 11 bases. Here the J gene came from matching the DNA to germline, since TCRdb omits it. Germline trimming cut 5 bases from V and 6 bases from J; bases unmatched to any gene: 24. The length of the CDR3 is 20 residues. Germline CDR1 reads TSESDYY; CDR2 reads QEAYKQQN. Here the CDR3 DNA reads TGTGCTTATAGTTCCCCCCTACTTGGGGGATACGCGGGCCAGAGCAATAAACTCATCTTT. It specifies CAYSSPLLGGYAGQSNKLIF.

This clone was detected only a few times. This likely stems from a read error, as it lies one base from a far larger clone. The same CDR3 arises from other DNA sequences in this sample as well. The CDR3 DNA reads as TGTGCTCTTGGGGAAGGTCTTCCTAATGCTGGGGGGTACTTAGGCGATAAACTCATCTTT. It yields the protein CALGEGLPNAGGYLGDKLIF. The chain joins TRDV1 to TRDJ1, with D perhaps being TRDD2 or TRDD3 (7 bases each). The J gene was not available in TCRdb and was assigned here by matching the DNA to germline segments. The germline CDR1 and CDR2 sequences are TSWWSYY and QGS. This CDR3 is built from 20 residues. The V gene lost 2 bases and the J gene lost 4 bases, with 29 bases spanning the gap.

In its sample, this clone was seen a few times. The TCRdb protein, from a much larger clone, departs from this DNA's translation at residue 12, likely by read error; the protein shown derives from the DNA. The chain uses TRDV1 and TRDJ1; the D is unclear. No J gene is reported in TCRdb; it was inferred here by comparing the DNA with germline. Trimming took 1 base from V and 8 from J, leaving 20 bases between them. The CDR3 loop spans 16 amino acids. The germline CDR1 and CDR2 sequences are TSWWSYY and QGS. The CDR3 is CALGEPLWSGSSKLIF. CDR3 coding DNA: TGTGCTCTTGGGGAACCCCTCTGGAGTGGAAGCTCAAAACTCATCTTT.

This clone is large within its sample. The sample carries other DNA sequences with the same CDR3. The rearrangement joins TRDV3 to TRDJ1; unclear D gene. CDR1 and CDR2 (germline): TVYSNPD, GDNSRS (reference sequence). CDR3 length: 18 amino acids. V lost 4 bases and J 5 bases, leaving 32 bases between the germline ends. CDR3 sequence: CASRKNRLSLSRGDKLIF. The CDR3 region has the DNA TGTGCCTCCCGGAAAAATCGCCTCAGCCTTAGTCGTGGGGATAAACTCATCTTT.

Concerning this clone: The TCRdb protein, from a much larger clone, departs from this DNA's translation at residue 5, likely by read error; the protein shown derives from the DNA. This chain links TRDV1 with TRDJ1; tentatively, D is TRDD3 (6 bases). Germline CDR1 TSWWSYY, CDR2 QGS. Trimming shortened V by 3 bases and J by 0 bases, and 26 bases separated the two germline ends. The CDR3 covers 20 residues. CDR3 loop: CALGDLIWTDGDWDTDKLIF. Here the CDR3 DNA reads TGTGCTCTTGGGGATCTTATATGGACAGACGGGGACTGGGACACCGATAAACTCATCTTT.

This clone was recorded many times. A far larger clone is one base from this, pointing to a likely read error. Other DNA variants within this sample encode the same CDR3. This rearrangement joins TRDV1 to TRDJ1; TRDD3 aligns across 10 bases. CDR3 length: 22 amino acids. Losses at the gene ends were 1 base for V and 0 bases for J; bases not matched to a gene: 20. Per germline, CDR1 TSWWSYY and CDR2 QGS. This chain's CDR3 is CALGERTFYWGMIREYTDKLIF. CDR3 DNA sequence: TGTGCTCTTGGGGAACGAACTTTCTACTGGGGGATGATAAGGGAGTACACCGATAAACTCATCTTT.

Concerning this clone itself: TCRdb attributes to this sequence the protein of a much larger clone, which differs from the DNA translation at residue 3; a read error is likely, and the protein displayed is translated from the DNA. The chain recombines TRDV3 with TRDJ1, with a weak D call TRDD3 (6 bases). Germline-derived CDR1 and CDR2 are TVYSNPD and GDNSRS (reference sequence). This CDR3 region has 13 residues. Trimming took 5 bases from V and 10 from J, leaving 23 bases between them. CDR3 region: CANRGRIGDGLIF. In DNA, the CDR3 is TGTGCCAATCGAGGGAGGATTGGGGATGGACTCATCTTT.